This TCR beta chain derives from a study of OX40 agonist ivuxolimab in advanced cancers. Study-wide background: People in dose escalation had one of these cancers: hepatocellular carcinoma, melanoma, renal cell or head and neck cancer. Patients with prior anti-PD-1, anti-PD-L1 or anti-CTLA-4 therapy were eligible; roughly 40% had some.

The CDR3 sequence is 18 residues long. The trim removed 2 bases at V and 6 bases at J, leaving 13 bases unmatched. CDR1 and CDR2 from the germline V gene are LNHNV and YYDKDF (reference sequence). Findings and limits, study-wide: Clones of CD4+ and CD8+ blood T cells grew by week 6 at doses of 0.1 to 3.0 mg/kg. CD8+ T cells (on average) carried more expanded clones than CD4+ T cells.

On this clone: Its antigen is as yet unknown.

Repertoires were generated with immunoSEQ multiplex PCR, while TCRdb's copy carries only in-frame clones and drops some. The sample holds about 95,000 clones, roughly nine tenths seen once. The material was CD4+ or CD8+ T cells sorted from blood, obtained in a trial of the OX40 agonist ivuxolimab. This clonotype originated in an adult with an advanced solid tumor such as melanoma, head and neck, liver or kidney cancer. J is TRBJ2-1 and V is TRBV15; 10 nucleotides line up with TRBD1. CDR3 sequence reads: CATSRRGQGVGRVNEQFF. Written as DNA, the CDR3 is TGTGCCACCAGCAGACGCGGACAGGGGGTAGGTCGGGTCAATGAGCAGTTCTTC.